In this sample, the clone carrying this TCR beta chain turned up a few times. Antigen: not known. The authors used template switching to add a universal primer site and gave cDNA unique molecular identifiers. TCRdb reprocessed the 5' RACE reads with MiXCR, giving one entry per CDR3 protein. The sample holds some 660,000 distinct CDR3 sequences; under 9% are singletons and the top ten take 0.98%. The data are from a study of identical twins. Findings of the study overall: Excess sharing between twins was weaker in beta out-of-frame sequences. In cord blood, abundant beta clonotypes had fewer insertions; memory showed no trend.

The sample was also reused in another study, on yellow fever vaccine responses in identical twins.

The sample taken for sequencing was PBMCs. The TCR originated in a young woman in good health.

CDR3 region: CASSTGSKGPSYGYTF. As DNA, the CDR3 is TGCGCCAGCAGTACAGGGTCGAAGGGTCCATCATATGGCTACACCTTC. The chain recombines TRBV5-1 with TRBJ1-2, with a tentative D call TRBD1 (6 bases). With 5 bases removed from V and 5 bases from J, the gap between germline ends came to 22 bases. Germline loops: CDR1 SGHRS, CDR2 YFSETQ. This CDR3 comprises 16 residues.